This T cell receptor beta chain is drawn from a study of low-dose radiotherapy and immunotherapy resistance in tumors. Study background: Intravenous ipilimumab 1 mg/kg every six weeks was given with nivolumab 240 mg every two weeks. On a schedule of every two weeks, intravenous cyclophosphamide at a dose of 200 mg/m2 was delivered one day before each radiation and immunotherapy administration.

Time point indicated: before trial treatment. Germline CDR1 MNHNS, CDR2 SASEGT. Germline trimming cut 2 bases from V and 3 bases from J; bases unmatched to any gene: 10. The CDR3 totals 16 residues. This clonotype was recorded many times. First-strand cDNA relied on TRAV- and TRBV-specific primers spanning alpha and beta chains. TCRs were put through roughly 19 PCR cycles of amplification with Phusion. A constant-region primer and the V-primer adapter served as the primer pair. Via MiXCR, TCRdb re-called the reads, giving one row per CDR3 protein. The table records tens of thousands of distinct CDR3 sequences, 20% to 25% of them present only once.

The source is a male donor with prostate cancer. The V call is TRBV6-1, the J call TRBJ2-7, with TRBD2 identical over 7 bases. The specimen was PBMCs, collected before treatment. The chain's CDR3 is CASSEHGGRVGYEQYF. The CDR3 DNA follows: TGTGCCAGCAGTGAACACGGCGGGAGAGTCGGCTACGAGCAGTACTTC.